These 8 T cell receptor beta chains were sequenced from one sample in a study of blood T cell repertoires in COVID-19. Sequencing used immunoSEQ multiplex PCR; TCRdb keeps in-frame clones, though not all of them. The table includes over 150,000 clones, about 86% detected once. The sample comprised PBMCs or T cells enriched from blood (not recorded which). The receptors come from a man aged 40-50 years who had recovered from COVID-19.

The rearrangement uses TRBV10-3 and TRBJ1-5; possibly TRBD1 for D (6 bases). CDR1 is ENHRY and CDR2 is SYGVKD in the germline V gene. The germline V and J ends were trimmed by 5 bases and 3 bases, with 11 bases remaining between them. The CDR3 spans 14 residues. The CDR3 is CAISPDSYNQPQHF. CDR3 DNA: TGTGCCATCAGTCCGGACAGCTACAATCAGCCCCAGCATTTT.

The J gene is TRBJ1-1, the V gene TRBV6-4; D may be TRBD1 (6 bases). The CDR3 is made up of 14 amino acids. V lost 0 bases to trimming and J lost 10 bases, with 15 bases between them. Germline V CDR1 and CDR2: MRHNA, SNTAGT. CDR3 coding DNA: TGTGCCAGCAGTGACTCGAGGGGGGGGCCGCCAGCTTTCTTT. Its translation is CASSDSRGGPPAFF.

V and J are TRBV3-1 (or the pseudogene TRBV3-2) and TRBJ2-7, with TRBD1 matching 8 bases. The CDR3 covers 13 residues. Trimming removed 10 bases from V and 2 bases from J; junction bases left unmatched: 7. Per the germline V gene, CDR1 is LGHDT and CDR2 is YNNKEL (reference sequence). CDR3: CATSGTGAYEQYF. CDR3 in DNA: TGTGCCACCTCCGGGACAGGAGCCTACGAGCAGTACTTC.

The gene calls are TRBV4-1 and TRBJ2-5; 11 bases fit TRBD2. Losses at the gene ends were 5 bases for V and 5 bases for J; bases not matched to a gene: 7. Germline V gene sequence: CDR1 MGHRA, CDR2 YSYEKL. The CDR3 runs to 15 residues. CDR3 DNA sequence: TGCGCCAGCAGCTTCACTAGCGGGGGCCGCGAGACCCAGTACTTC. Translated: CASSFTSGGRETQYF.

This chain connects TRBV18 to TRBJ1-1; 7 bases fit TRBD1. The CDR3 runs 14 residues. The V gene's germline CDR1 is KGHSH and CDR2 LQKENI. The V and J ends lost 5 bases and 4 bases, in that order; junction bases with no gene match: 7. In DNA form, the CDR3 reads TGTGCCAGCTCAGCGGGACAGTTAGGCACTGAAGCTTTCTTT. Its translation is CASSAGQLGTEAFF.

The rearrangement links TRBV7-8 to TRBJ1-2; 12 bases are shared with TRBD1. The germline CDR1 and CDR2 sequences are SGHVS and FQNEAQ. Germline trimming cut 5 bases from V and 5 bases from J; bases unmatched to any gene: 12. The CDR3 totals 17 residues. CDR3 loop: CASSRRAGQGAGYGYTF. Here the CDR3 DNA reads TGTGCCAGCAGCCGGCGAGCGGGACAGGGGGCGGGTTATGGCTACACCTTC. Drawing the rest from reference TRBV7-8 and TRBJ1-2, the complete variable domain is GAGVSQSPRYKVAKRGQDVALRCDPISGHVSLFWYQQALGQGPEFLTYFQNEAQLDKSGLPSDRFFAERPEGSVSTLKIQRTQQEDSAVYLCASSRRAGQGAGYGYTFGSGTRLTVV.

This chain links TRBV29-1 with TRBJ1-2, with a tentative D call TRBD1 (5 bases). The V gene lost 5 bases and the J gene lost 4 bases, with 17 bases spanning the gap. The germline V gene has CDR1 SQVTM and CDR2 ANQGSEA. The CDR3 runs 14 residues. The CDR3 DNA is TGCAGCGTTTCCGGGACCTCGGGGGGCTATGGCTACACCTTC. Its translation: CSVSGTSGGYGYTF.

V and J are TRBV29-1 and TRBJ1-5; 11 nucleotides line up with TRBD1. The ends lost 6 bases at V and 4 bases at J; junction bases unmatched: 8. The CDR3 length is 15 residues. Germline CDR1 is SQVTM and CDR2 is ANQGSEA. The CDR3 DNA follows: TGCAGCGTCTTAACGGGACAGGGGGTTAATCAGCCCCAGCATTTT. Translation gives CSVLTGQGVNQPQHF.